The present T cell receptor beta chain was sequenced within a study of technical replicates of blood from a few donors. V lost 7 bases to trimming and J lost 1 base, with 10 bases between them. Germline V gene lookup returns CDR1 SNHLY and CDR2 FYNNEI. The CDR3 has 13 amino acids. Profiling relied on immunoSEQ multiplex PCR, and the TCRdb table lists in-frame clones only, not all of them. The sample contains tens of thousands of clones, over 75% of which appear only once. This chain connects TRBV2 to TRBJ1-1, with a weak D call TRBD1 (6 bases). Sequences were obtained from PBMCs. The clonotype was recovered from a human donor in good health. Some clones in this sample may be carry-over from other donors' samples. CDR3 loop: CASISDRNTEAFF. CDR3 nucleotides: TGTGCCAGCATCTCGGACAGGAACACTGAAGCTTTCTTT. The variable domain in full, completed from reference TRBV2 and TRBJ1-1, reads EPEVTQTPSHQVTQMGQEVILRCVPISNHLYFYWYRQILGQKVEFLVSFYNNEISEKSEIFDDQFSVERPDGSNFTLKIRSTKLEDSAMYFCASISDRNTEAFFGQGTRLTVV.